This TCR beta chain came from a study of regulatory T cells in long-lasting Graves disease. At the level of the study: Graves' patients, diagnosed recently, had received antithyroid drugs under 3 months. Study-wide points: Persistent disease was associated with favored TRBV28 usage and with favored use of TRBJ1-2 and TRBJ2-5.

At least ten counts were recorded for this clonotype. Antigen specificity is unknown. CDR1 is SGHTA and CDR2 is FQGNSA in the germline V gene. Deletions cut 1 base from V and 4 bases from J, with 8 bases between. The CDR3 is 14 amino acids. The TCR beta library used iRepertoire HTBI primers with Arm-PCR amplification of CDR3. TCRdb processed the multiplex PCR reads anew with MiXCR; each CDR3 protein has one entry. The repertoire holds about 430,000 distinct CDR3 sequences, with 15% as singletons. Stated time point: newly diagnosed GD, antithyroid drugs for less than 3 months. Making the TCR library involved RNA that had been extracted from PBMCs. The sample was also linked to a second study, of T cells in Graves' hyperthyroidism and ophthalmopathy. This second study says: HTBI primers were the set used in a first-round RT-PCR of the TCR CDR3.

V is TRBV7-2 and J is TRBJ1-3; D gene unclear. The TCR was taken from a woman between 35 and 50 years old with Graves disease. Sequenced here: peripheral blood mononuclear cells (PBMCs), sampled at new diagnosis, from a patient treated with antithyroid drugs. CDR3 in DNA: TGTGCCAGCAGCTTAGTTCAAGACGGAAACACCATATATTTT. Translating it yields CASSLVQDGNTIYF.